This TCR beta chain was identified in a study of blood T cell repertoires in COVID-19. The wider study: PBMCs, B-cell-depleted T cells, or T cells were the source of the cDNA or gDNA that made up the material.

The CDR3 loop spans 15 amino acids. V lost 1 base to trimming and J lost 4 bases; unmatched junction nucleotides: 6. The germline V gene encodes CDR1 SGHDT and CDR2 YYEEEE. Generated by immunoSEQ multiplex PCR, the TCRdb table keeps only in-frame clones and is missing some. The profile covers roughly 49,000 clones, with approximately 92% appearing a single time and under 5% taken by the ten largest. This TCR was sampled from a man between 60 and 70 years old with active COVID-19. The sequenced sample consisted of peripheral blood. This sequence joins TRBV5-6 and TRBJ1-2, with TRBD1 identical over 8 bases. In DNA, the CDR3 is TGTGCCAGCAGCTTGCGGGCAGGGGGCGCCTATGGCTACACCTTC. Amino acids: CASSLRAGGAYGYTF.